This TCR beta chain was documented in a study of blood T cells in healthy people across ages. Study outcomes and limitations: There was a strong correlation between TCR beta diversity and naive T cell percentage. Across the age range, TCR beta diversity per million T cells fell in a roughly linear way. No conclusive comparison of naive versus antigen-experienced cells was possible with unsorted PBMCs. Diversity estimates drawn from one million T cells were deemed underestimates.

CDR1 MNHEY and CDR2 SVGAGI come from the germline V gene. Losses at the gene ends were 8 bases for V and 5 bases for J; bases not matched to a gene: 7. CDR3 length: 13 amino acids. Primed by a sample-barcoded 5' primer and a J-beta primer mix, a second PCR proceeded for roughly 6 to 12 cycles. One entry per CDR3 protein results from TCRdb running MiXCR on the 5' RACE reads. The table lists roughly 930,000 distinct CDR3 sequences, about 48% of them singletons, with around 15% in the top ten. In regard to this clonotype: Its antigen is not known.

Sequenced sample: blood. This sequence joins TRBV6-5 and TRBJ2-7, with 9 positions matching TRBD1. The TCR comes from a young man in good health. CDR3 sequence (DNA): TGTGCCAGCCGACGGACAGGGGTCGACGAGCAGTACTTC. Translating gives CASRRTGVDEQYF.